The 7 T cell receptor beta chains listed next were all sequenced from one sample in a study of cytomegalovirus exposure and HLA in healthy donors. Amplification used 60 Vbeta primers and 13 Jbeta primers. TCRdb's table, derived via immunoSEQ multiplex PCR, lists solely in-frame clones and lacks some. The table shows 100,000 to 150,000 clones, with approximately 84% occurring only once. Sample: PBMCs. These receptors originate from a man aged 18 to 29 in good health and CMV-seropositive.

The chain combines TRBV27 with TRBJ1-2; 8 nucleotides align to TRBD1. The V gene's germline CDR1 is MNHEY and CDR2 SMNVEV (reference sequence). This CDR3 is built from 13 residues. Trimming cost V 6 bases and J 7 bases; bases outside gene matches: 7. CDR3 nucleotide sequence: TGTGCCAGCAGCCGTGGACAGGGAGGTGGCTACACCTTC. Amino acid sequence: CASSRGQGGGYTF.

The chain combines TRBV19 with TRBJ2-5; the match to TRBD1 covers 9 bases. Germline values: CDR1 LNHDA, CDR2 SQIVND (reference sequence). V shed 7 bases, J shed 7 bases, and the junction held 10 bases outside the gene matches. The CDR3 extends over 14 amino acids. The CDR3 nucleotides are TGTGCCAGTACCTCCGCACAGGGGGCTGGGACCCAGTACTTC. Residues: CASTSAQGAGTQYF.

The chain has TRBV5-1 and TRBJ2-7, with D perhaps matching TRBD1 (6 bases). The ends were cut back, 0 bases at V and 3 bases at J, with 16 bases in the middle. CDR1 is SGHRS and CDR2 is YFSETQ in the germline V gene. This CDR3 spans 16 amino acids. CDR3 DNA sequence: TGCGCCAGCAGCTTGGGGGGGCAGGGCAAGGGCTACGAGCAGTACTTC. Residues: CASSLGGQGKGYEQYF. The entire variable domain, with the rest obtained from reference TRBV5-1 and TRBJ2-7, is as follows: KAGVTQTPRYLIKTRGQQVTLSCSPISGHRSVSWYQQTPGQGLQFLFEYFSETQRNKGNFPGRFSGRQFSNSRSEMNVSTLELGDSALYLCASSLGGQGKGYEQYFGPGTRLTVT.

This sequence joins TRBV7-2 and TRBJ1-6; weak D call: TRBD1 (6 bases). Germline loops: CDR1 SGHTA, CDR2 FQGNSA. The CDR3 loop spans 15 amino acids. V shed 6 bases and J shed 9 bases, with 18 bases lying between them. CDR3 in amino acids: CASSPTGGFGSPLHF. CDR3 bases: TGTGCCAGCAGTCCGACAGGCGGGTTTGGTTCACCCCTCCACTTT.

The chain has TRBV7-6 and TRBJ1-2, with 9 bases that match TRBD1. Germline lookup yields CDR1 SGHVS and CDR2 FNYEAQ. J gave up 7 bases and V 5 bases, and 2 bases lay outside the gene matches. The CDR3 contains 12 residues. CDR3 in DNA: TGTGCCAGCAGCAGGACAGGGGTTGGCTACACCTTC. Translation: CASSRTGVGYTF.

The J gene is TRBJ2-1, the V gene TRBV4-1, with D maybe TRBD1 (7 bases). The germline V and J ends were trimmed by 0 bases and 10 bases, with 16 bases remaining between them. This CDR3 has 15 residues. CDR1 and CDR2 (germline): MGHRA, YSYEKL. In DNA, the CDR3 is TGCGCCAGCAGCCAAGAGGGCACTGCAGGGGGGGAGCAGTTCTTC. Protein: CASSQEGTAGGEQFF.

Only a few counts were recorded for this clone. CDR3 in amino acids: CASGTGSTTEAFF. For the CDR3, the DNA is TGTGCCAGTGGGACAGGGAGTACCACTGAAGCTTTCTTT. This rearrangement joins TRBV6-6 to TRBJ1-1, with 9 bases aligning to TRBD1. The CDR3 consists of 13 residues. Trimming took 9 bases from V and 4 from J; bases not matched to a gene: 6. Looked up from germline, CDR1 is MNHNY and CDR2 is SVGAGI (reference sequence).